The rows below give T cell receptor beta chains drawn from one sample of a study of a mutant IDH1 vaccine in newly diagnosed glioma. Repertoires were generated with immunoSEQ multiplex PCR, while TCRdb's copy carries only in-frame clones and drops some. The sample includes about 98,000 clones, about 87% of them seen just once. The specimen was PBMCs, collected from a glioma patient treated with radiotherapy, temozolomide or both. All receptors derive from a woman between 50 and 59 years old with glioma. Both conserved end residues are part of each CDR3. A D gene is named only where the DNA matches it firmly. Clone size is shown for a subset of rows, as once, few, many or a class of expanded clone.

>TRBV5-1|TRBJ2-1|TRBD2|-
CASSFSSGPANEQFF
TGCGCCAGCAGCTTTTCTAGCGGCCCCGCCAATGAGCAGTTCTTC
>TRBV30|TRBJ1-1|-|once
CAWSGGAYTEAFF
TGTGCCTGGAGTGGGGGGGCGTACACTGAAGCTTTCTTT
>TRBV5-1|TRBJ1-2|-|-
CASSLDRPSDGYTF
TGCGCCAGCAGCTTAGACAGACCGTCGGATGGCTACACCTTC
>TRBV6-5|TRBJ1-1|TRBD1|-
CASSQGGSNTEAFF
TGTGCCAGCAGCCAAGGGGGCTCGAACACTGAAGCTTTCTTT
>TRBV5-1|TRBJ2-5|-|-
CASSLNRGGETQYF
TGCGCCAGCAGCTTAAACAGGGGAGGGGAGACCCAGTACTTC
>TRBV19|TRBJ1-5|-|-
CASRAGTSNQPQHF
TGTGCCAGTAGGGCGGGGACAAGCAATCAGCCCCAGCATTTT
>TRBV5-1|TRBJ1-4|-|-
CASSLVGGQATNEKLFF
TGCGCCAGCAGCTTGGTTGGGGGGCAGGCAACTAATGAAAAACTGTTTTTT
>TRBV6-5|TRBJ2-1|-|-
CASSYSRDGTYNEQFF
TGTGCCAGCAGTTACTCGAGGGACGGTACCTACAATGAGCAGTTCTTC
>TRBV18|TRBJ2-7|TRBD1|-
CASSRRTGGTYEQYF
TGTGCCAGCTCACGACGGACAGGGGGGACCTACGAGCAGTACTTC
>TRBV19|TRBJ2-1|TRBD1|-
CASSETGGYNEQFF
TGTGCCAGTAGCGAGACAGGGGGCTACAATGAGCAGTTCTTC
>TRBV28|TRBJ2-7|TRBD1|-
CASSSGQGAPYEQYF
TGTGCCAGCAGTTCCGGACAGGGGGCCCCTTACGAGCAGTACTTC
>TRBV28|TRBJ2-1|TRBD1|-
CASSNRGEQFF
TGTGCCAGCAGTAACAGGGGTGAGCAGTTCTTC
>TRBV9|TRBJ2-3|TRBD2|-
CASSVVPAGEGTDTQYF
TGTGCCAGCAGCGTAGTGCCAGCGGGAGAGGGGACAGATACGCAGTATTTT
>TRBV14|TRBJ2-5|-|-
CASSQEEGRLAPRGAQYF
TGTGCCAGCAGCCAAGAAGAGGGTAGACTAGCGCCCAGGGGGGCCCAGTACTTC
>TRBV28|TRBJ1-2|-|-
CASSLGLFQGPGRDGYTF
TGTGCCAGCAGTTTAGGCCTCTTCCAGGGTCCAGGGAGAGATGGCTACACCTTC
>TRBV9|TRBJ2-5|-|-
CASSPSRGFQETQYF
TGTGCCAGCAGCCCCAGTCGGGGGTTCCAAGAGACCCAGTACTTC
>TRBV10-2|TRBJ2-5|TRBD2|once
CATLGGVGTKQETQYF
TGCGCCACCCTCGGGGGGGTCGGGACGAAGCAAGAGACCCAGTACTTC
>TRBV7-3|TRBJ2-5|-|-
CASSLMVEETQYF
TGTGCCAGCAGCTTAATGGTGGAAGAGACCCAGTACTTC
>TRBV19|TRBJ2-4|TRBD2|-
CASSITGGLAGGPAKNIQYF
TGTGCCAGTAGTATAACGGGGGGACTAGCGGGAGGGCCGGCCAAAAACATTCAGTACTTC
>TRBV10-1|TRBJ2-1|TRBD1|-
CASSDDRDPFNEQFF
TGCGCCAGCAGCGACGACAGGGACCCTTTCAATGAGCAGTTCTTC
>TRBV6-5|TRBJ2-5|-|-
CASSPGGRAETQYF
TGTGCCAGCAGCCCTGGGGGGCGGGCGGAGACCCAGTACTTC
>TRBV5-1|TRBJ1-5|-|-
CASSLEGGNQPQHF
TGCGCCAGCAGCTTGGAGGGAGGCAATCAGCCCCAGCATTTT
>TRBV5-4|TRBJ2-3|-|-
CASSLDTDTQYF
TGTGCCAGCAGCTTGGACACAGATACGCAGTATTTT
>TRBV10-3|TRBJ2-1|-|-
CAITSNEQFF
TGTGCCATCACCTCCAATGAGCAGTTCTTC
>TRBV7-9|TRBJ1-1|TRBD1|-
CASSGQGDTEAFF
TGTGCCAGCAGCGGACAGGGGGACACTGAAGCTTTCTTT
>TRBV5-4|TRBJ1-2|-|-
CASSLYGAPGYTF
TGTGCCAGCAGCTTGTACGGGGCTCCTGGCTACACCTTC
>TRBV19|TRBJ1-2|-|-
CASSPDRIYGYTF
TGTGCCAGTAGTCCCGACAGGATCTATGGCTACACCTTC
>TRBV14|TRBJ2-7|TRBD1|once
CASSPYPGQANSYEQYF
TGTGCCAGCAGCCCCTACCCGGGACAGGCGAACTCCTACGAGCAGTACTTC
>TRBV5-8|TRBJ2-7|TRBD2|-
CASSPPTSGRYEQYF
TGTGCCAGCAGCCCCCCGACTAGCGGGAGGTACGAGCAGTACTTC
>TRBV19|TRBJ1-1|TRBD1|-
CASSIRDRGTEAFF
TGTGCCAGTAGTATTCGGGACAGGGGGACTGAAGCTTTCTTT
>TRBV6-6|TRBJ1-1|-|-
CASSYGSGASTEAFF
TGTGCCAGCAGTTACGGAAGCGGGGCGAGCACTGAAGCTTTCTTT
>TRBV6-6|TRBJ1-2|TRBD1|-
CASTNRGLYGYTF
TGTGCCAGCACCAACAGGGGGCTCTATGGCTACACCTTC
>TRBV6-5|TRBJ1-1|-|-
CASSYTNTEAFF
TGTGCCAGCAGTTACACGAACACTGAAGCTTTCTTT
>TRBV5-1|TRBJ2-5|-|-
CASSPRVTQETQYF
TGCGCCAGCAGCCCGAGAGTAACACAAGAGACCCAGTACTTC
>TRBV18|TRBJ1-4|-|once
CASSPIGEGTNEKLFF
TGTGCCAGCTCACCTATCGGGGAGGGGACTAATGAAAAACTGTTTTTT
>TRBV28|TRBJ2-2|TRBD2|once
CASSFAGTSGRVNTGELFF
TGTGCCAGCAGCTTCGCCGGGACTAGCGGGAGGGTGAACACCGGGGAGCTGTTTTTT
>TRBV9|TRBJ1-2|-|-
CASSVRPNYGYTF
TGTGCCAGCAGCGTTCGACCTAACTATGGCTACACCTTC
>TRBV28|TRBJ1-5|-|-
CASSLAQGNQPQHF
TGTGCCAGCAGTTTAGCGCAGGGGAATCAGCCCCAGCATTTT
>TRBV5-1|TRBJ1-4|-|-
CASSWRTGGPDEKLFF
TGCGCCAGCAGCTGGAGAACAGGTGGGCCAGATGAAAAACTGTTTTTT
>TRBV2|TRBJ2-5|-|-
CASRREWSQETQYF
TGTGCCAGCAGAAGGGAGTGGAGCCAAGAGACCCAGTACTTC
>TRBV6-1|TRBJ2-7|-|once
CASSEVPRGLVGYEQYF
TGTGCCAGCAGTGAAGTGCCTAGGGGCCTAGTTGGGTACGAGCAGTACTTC
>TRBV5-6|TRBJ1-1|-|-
CASSLGPQSTEAFF
TGTGCCAGCAGCTTGGGCCCACAGAGCACTGAAGCTTTCTTT
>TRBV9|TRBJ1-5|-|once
CASSVAVGQPQHF
TGTGCCAGCAGCGTAGCTGTCGGGCAGCCCCAGCATTTT
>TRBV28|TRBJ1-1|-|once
CASSSAGTQGEAFF
TGTGCCAGCAGTAGCGCCGGGACCCAGGGTGAAGCTTTCTTT
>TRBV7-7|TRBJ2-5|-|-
CASSLNRRETQYF
TGTGCTAGCAGCTTAAACAGGAGAGAGACCCAGTACTTC
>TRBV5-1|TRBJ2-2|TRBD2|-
CASSGGLGDGELFF
TGCGCCAGCAGCGGCGGACTAGGGGACGGGGAGCTGTTTTTT
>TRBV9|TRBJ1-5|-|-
CASSVGINQPQHF
TGTGCCAGCAGCGTAGGGATCAATCAGCCCCAGCATTTT
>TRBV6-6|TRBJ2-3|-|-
CASSLRSTDTQYF
TGTGCCAGCAGTCTCCGAAGCACAGATACGCAGTATTTT
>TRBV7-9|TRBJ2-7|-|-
CASSLAGQVGSYEQYF
TGTGCCAGCAGCTTAGCCGGCCAGGTGGGCTCCTACGAGCAGTACTTC
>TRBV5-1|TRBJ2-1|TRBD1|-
CASSLDVTGTGRHNEQFF
TGCGCCAGCAGCTTGGACGTTACGGGGACAGGGAGGCACAATGAGCAGTTCTTC
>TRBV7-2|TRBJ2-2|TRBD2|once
CASSLMPSGTAGELFF
TGTGCCAGCAGCTTAATGCCTAGCGGGACGGCCGGGGAGCTGTTTTTT
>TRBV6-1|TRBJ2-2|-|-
CASSEPGLRELFF
TGTGCCAGCAGTGAACCGGGACTCCGGGAGCTGTTTTTT
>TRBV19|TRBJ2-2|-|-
CASLPGRGIGTGELFF
TGTGCCAGTTTACCTGGGAGGGGGATCGGCACCGGGGAGCTGTTTTTT
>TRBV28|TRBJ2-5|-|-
CASSLSPEQGWETQYF
TGTGCCAGCAGTTTAAGCCCCGAACAGGGTTGGGAGACCCAGTACTTC
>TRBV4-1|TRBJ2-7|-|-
CASSQDKGHRYEQYF
TGCGCCAGCAGCCAAGATAAGGGACACCGGTACGAGCAGTACTTC